The 14 T cell receptor beta chains below all came from one sample that was sequenced in a study of blood T cell repertoires in COVID-19. TCRdb keeps only in-frame clones here, not all; method: immunoSEQ multiplex PCR. The sample lists 150,000 to 200,000 clones; over 80% were seen once. The specimen sequenced was peripheral blood. The receptors here all came from a man between 70 and 80 years old who had recovered from COVID-19.

This clone was recorded once. The rearrangement joins TRBV2 to TRBJ2-1, with D possibly matching TRBD1 (6 bases). CDR1 and CDR2 (germline): SNHLY, FYNNEI. This CDR3 has 14 amino acids. V was trimmed by 4 bases and J by 6 bases, leaving 13 bases between them. This CDR3 reads CASSAYRVGNEQFF. The CDR3 DNA is TGTGCCAGCAGTGCCTACAGGGTTGGCAATGAGCAGTTCTTC.

The V gene is TRBV7-9, the J gene TRBJ2-5, with 8 bases lining up with TRBD2. Trimming at V came to 2 bases and at J to 2 bases, leaving 7 bases not matched to a gene. CDR1 and CDR2 from the germline V gene are SEHNR and FQNEAQ (reference sequence). The CDR3 consists of 16 residues. CDR3 sequence (DNA): TGTGCCAGCAGCTTAAGCGGGAGTTTTTTTCAAGAGACCCAGTACTTC. It codes for CASSLSGSFFQETQYF.

This chain joins TRBV28 and TRBJ2-7, with D perhaps matching TRBD1 (6 bases). V was cut by 5 bases and J by 4 bases, with 18 bases left in between. The CDR3 totals 15 residues. CDR1 and CDR2 (germline): MDHEN, SYDVKM. CDR3 coding DNA: TGTGCCAGCAGTCCCTGGGGACAAATGAAATACGAGCAGTACTTC. This sequence encodes CASSPWGQMKYEQYF. The full variable domain, with the rest looked up from reference TRBV28 and TRBJ2-7, is DVKVTQSSRYLVKRTGEKVFLECVQDMDHENMFWYRQDPGLGLRLIYFSYDVKMKEKGDIPEGYSVSREKKERFSLILESASTNQTSMYLCASSPWGQMKYEQYFGPGTRLTVT.

This clone was seen just once. V and J are TRBV6-6 and TRBJ2-3; the D is unclear. Per germline, CDR1 MNHNY and CDR2 SVGAGI (reference sequence). The CDR3 loop spans 12 amino acids. Trimming pared 6 bases from V and 6 bases from J, leaving 10 bases between. The CDR3 loop is CASSIREDTQYF. CDR3 sequence (DNA): TGTGCCAGCAGCATAAGAGAGGATACGCAGTATTTT.

The chain carries TRBV6-5 and TRBJ2-7; D is possibly TRBD2 (5 bases). The CDR3 contains 14 residues. Germline V CDR1 and CDR2: MNHEY, SVGAGI. Trimming left V 6 bases short and J 0 bases short, with 12 bases between. The CDR3: CASSPGDSSYEQYF. The DNA for the CDR3 is TGTGCCAGCAGCCCCGGGGATAGCTCCTACGAGCAGTACTTC.

The chain recombines TRBV7-8 with TRBJ2-7, with D hard to call. The V and J ends lost 1 base and 4 bases respectively, with 8 bases between them. There are 13 residues in the CDR3. Germline values: CDR1 SGHVS, CDR2 FQNEAQ. In DNA, the CDR3 is TGTGCCAGCAGCTTAGTGACAAGATACGAGCAGTACTTC. As protein: CASSLVTRYEQYF. The complete variable domain, with remaining parts taken from reference TRBV7-8 and TRBJ2-7, reads GAGVSQSPRYKVAKRGQDVALRCDPISGHVSLFWYQQALGQGPEFLTYFQNEAQLDKSGLPSDRFFAERPEGSVSTLKIQRTQQEDSAVYLCASSLVTRYEQYFGPGTRLTVT.

The CDR3 spells CASSFAFPRASGANVLTF. In DNA form, the CDR3 reads TGTGCCAGCAGTTTCGCCTTCCCGAGGGCCTCTGGGGCCAACGTCCTGACTTTC. The chain recombines TRBV27 with TRBJ2-6; TRBD2 is a possible D gene (5 bases). V gave up 3 bases and J gave up 0 bases, with 15 bases separating them. This CDR3 has 18 residues. Germline V CDR1 and CDR2: MNHEY, SMNVEV (reference sequence). The whole variable domain, remainder taken from reference TRBV27 and TRBJ2-6, is EAQVTQNPRYLITVTGKKLTVTCSQNMNHEYMSWYRQDPGLGLRQIYYSMNVEVTDKGDVPEGYKVSRKEKRNFPLILESPSPNQTSLYFCASSFAFPRASGANVLTFGAGSRLTVL.

The rearrangement uses TRBV11-2 and TRBJ1-1, with 9 nucleotides matching TRBD1. V trimming: 5 bases; J trimming: 1 base; junction bases outside the gene matches: 5. This CDR3 comprises 15 residues. From germline, CDR1 is SGHAT and CDR2 FQNNGV. The CDR3 DNA reads as TGTGCCAGCAGCCTTAACAGGGGGCGGAACACTGAAGCTTTCTTT. It specifies CASSLNRGRNTEAFF.

The rearrangement uses TRBV7-8 and TRBJ1-2; 7 bases are a match to TRBD1. Trimming cost V 5 bases and J 4 bases; bases outside gene matches: 4. This CDR3 is 13 amino acids long. CDR1 is SGHVS, CDR2 FQNEAQ, per germline. CDR3 sequence reads: CASSPGGGYGYTF. DNA for the CDR3: TGTGCCAGCAGCCCAGGGGGAGGCTATGGCTACACCTTC.

The CDR3 loop reads CASSLGQALNTEAFF. The DNA for the CDR3 is TGTGCCAGCAGTTTGGGACAGGCCTTGAACACTGAAGCTTTCTTT. The chain couples TRBV6-5 to TRBJ1-1; 8 nucleotides line up with TRBD1. The CDR3 has 15 residues. The V gene end was trimmed by 4 bases and the J gene end by 0 bases; junction bases not matched to a gene: 4. CDR1 and CDR2 from the germline V gene are MNHEY and SVGAGI.

This chain links TRBV6-5 with TRBJ2-5; possibly TRBD2 for D (5 bases). Trimming stripped 4 bases from V and 2 bases from J, with 8 bases between. Germline CDR1 is MNHEY and CDR2 is SVGAGI. This CDR3 region has 13 residues. The CDR3 nucleotides are TGTGCCAGCAGTTCGGACTGGCAAGAGACCCAGTACTTC. It codes for CASSSDWQETQYF.

This chain uses TRBV6-2 or TRBV6-3 with TRBJ2-1, with D possibly matching TRBD2 (5 bases). Germline V lookup: CDR1 MNHEY, CDR2 SVGEGT. With 5 bases removed from V and 10 bases from J, the gap between germline ends came to 18 bases. CDR3 length equals 14 residues. CDR3 bases: TGTGCCAGCAGTGCGCCGAGGACTGCACCCGAGCAGTTCTTC. Encoded protein: CASSAPRTAPEQFF.

This clone was observed a handful of times. The genes are TRBV5-1 and TRBJ2-2, with 9 bases fitting TRBD2. Trimming took 3 bases from V and 6 from J; bases not matched to a gene: 6. The germline V gene has CDR1 SGHRS and CDR2 YFSETQ. This CDR3 spans 15 amino acids. CDR3 sequence (DNA): TGCGCCAGCAGCTCGGGACTAGCTGCCGCCGGGGAGCTGTTTTTT. It specifies CASSSGLAAAGELFF.

The chain uses TRBV2 and TRBJ2-5; D is undetermined. The germline gives CDR1 SNHLY, CDR2 FYNNEI. V lost 5 bases to trimming and J lost 6 bases, with 22 bases between them. The CDR3 has 16 residues. The CDR3, as DNA: TGTGCCAGCAGTAACGGGTTCAGCAGTACAAGGAAGACCCAGTACTTC. Its translation: CASSNGFSSTRKTQYF.